This T cell receptor (beta chain) was recovered during a study of cytomegalovirus exposure and HLA in healthy donors. The repertoire was sequenced with immunoSEQ multiplex PCR; TCRdb's copy has only in-frame clones and lacks some. The repertoire has 300,000 or so clones, approximately 85% of them found once; the top ten carry approximately 0.9%. The CDR3 is made up of 13 amino acids. The V end lost 4 bases, the J end lost 1 base, and 8 bases lay between the germline ends. Germline CDR1 reads SGHDT; CDR2 reads YYEEEE. The sequenced sample consisted of PBMCs. V is TRBV5-6 and J is TRBJ1-1; D gene uncertain. The receptor comes from a man aged 30 to 39 in good health and CMV-seronegative. Here the CDR3 reads CASSQTQNTEAFF. The CDR3 DNA reads TGTGCCAGCAGCCAAACACAGAACACTGAAGCTTTCTTT. The complete variable domain, with remaining parts taken from reference TRBV5-6 and TRBJ1-1, reads DAGVTQSPTHLIKTRGQQVTLRCSPKSGHDTVSWYQQALGQGPQFIFQYYEEEERQRGNFPDRFSGHQFPNYSSELNVNALLLGDSALYLCASSQTQNTEAFFGQGTRLTVV.